The next 9 T cell receptor beta chains were all read from a single sample in a study of OX40 agonist ivuxolimab in advanced cancers. Assay: immunoSEQ multiplex PCR; the TCRdb copy retains only in-frame clones and omits some. The sample lists approximately 70,000 clones, around 90% occurring once. The sample was CD4+ or CD8+ T cells sorted from blood, taken in a trial of the OX40 agonist ivuxolimab. The origin of the receptors is an adult with an advanced solid tumor such as melanoma, head and neck, liver or kidney cancer.

The rearrangement joins TRBV19 to TRBJ1-5, with 7 bases matching TRBD1. The junction had 8 bases not matched to a gene; V was cut back by 8 bases and J by 7 bases. CDR3 length equals 13 residues. CDR1 and CDR2 from the germline V gene are LNHDA and SQIVND (reference sequence). CDR3 bases: TGTGCCAGTTCACAGGGGAGGCACCAGCCCCAGCATTTT. Residues: CASSQGRHQPQHF.

The chain employs TRBV6-5 and TRBJ2-7; no clear D. The germline V and J ends were trimmed by 2 bases and 2 bases, with 4 bases remaining between them. The V gene's germline CDR1 is MNHEY and CDR2 SVGAGI. This CDR3 region has 12 residues. Here the CDR3 DNA reads TGTGCCAGCAGTTACGAGCCCTACGAGCAGTACTTC. Protein sequence: CASSYEPYEQYF.

J is TRBJ2-1 and V is TRBV18, with 11 bases lining up with TRBD2. Germline loops: CDR1 KGHSH, CDR2 LQKENI. Germline trimming cut 3 bases from V and 8 bases from J; bases unmatched to any gene: 6. The CDR3 sequence is 15 residues long. The CDR3 DNA follows: TGTGCCAGCTCACCTTTCACTAGCGGGAGTGATGAGCAGTTCTTC. Its protein is CASSPFTSGSDEQFF.

V usage is TRBV5-1 and J usage is TRBJ1-1, with D unclear. This CDR3 comprises 16 residues. CDR1 and CDR2 from the germline V gene are SGHRS and YFSETQ. Trimming shortened V by 0 bases and J by 2 bases, and 14 bases separated the two germline ends. CDR3 amino acids: CASSLVSVGSNTEAFF. For the CDR3, the DNA is TGCGCCAGCAGCTTGGTTTCGGTTGGCTCTAACACTGAAGCTTTCTTT. The full variable domain, in which reference TRBV5-1 and TRBJ1-1 provide the parts outside the CDR3, is KAGVTQTPRYLIKTRGQQVTLSCSPISGHRSVSWYQQTPGQGLQFLFEYFSETQRNKGNFPGRFSGRQFSNSRSEMNVSTLELGDSALYLCASSLVSVGSNTEAFFGQGTRLTVV.

The chain joins TRBV5-6 to TRBJ1-2, with D unresolved. The CDR3 length is 12 residues. The V gene's germline CDR1 is SGHDT and CDR2 YYEEEE. Trimming cost V 4 bases and J 8 bases, with 12 bases left between them. CDR3 nucleotides: TGTGCCAGCAGCCCGCGGGCGAAGGGCTACACCTTC. This gives the protein CASSPRAKGYTF.

The rearrangement joins TRBV7-9 to TRBJ1-6, with D uncertain. Germline CDR1 SEHNR, CDR2 FQNEAQ (reference sequence). This CDR3 spans 14 amino acids. V lost 6 bases and J lost 6, with 12 bases in between. The CDR3 nucleotides are TGTGCCAGCAGACCCGGTCCTGCTAATTCACCCCTCCACTTT. Translating it yields CASRPGPANSPLHF.

The rearrangement uses TRBV29-1 and TRBJ2-1; no firm D call. The germline gives CDR1 SQVTM, CDR2 ANQGSEA. CDR3 size: 11 residues. V lost 4 bases to trimming and J lost 7 bases, with 8 bases between them. CDR3 sequence: CSVGLRNEQFF. The CDR3 nucleotides read TGCAGCGTTGGTCTGCGTAATGAGCAGTTCTTC.

CDR3 sequence: CASSLEAAWSPLHF. The CDR3 bases are TGTGCCAGCAGCTTAGAGGCCGCGTGGTCACCCCTCCACTTT. V and J are TRBV7-9 and TRBJ1-6; D call uncertain. The CDR3 is made up of 14 amino acids. V lost 1 base and J 10 bases, leaving 11 bases between the germline ends. The germline V gene has CDR1 SEHNR and CDR2 FQNEAQ (reference sequence).

V and J are TRBV5-1 and TRBJ1-2; no clear D. CDR1 and CDR2 (germline): SGHRS, YFSETQ. The germline V and J ends were trimmed by 0 bases and 0 bases, with 3 bases remaining between them. The CDR3 covers 13 residues. The CDR3 spells CASSLEANYGYTF. Here the CDR3 DNA reads TGCGCCAGCAGCTTGGAGGCTAACTATGGCTACACCTTC.